This is a list of T cell receptor beta chains from one sample in a study of graft-versus-host responses after intestinal transplantation. Sequencing used immunoSEQ multiplex PCR; TCRdb keeps in-frame clones, though not all of them. The table has roughly 120,000 clones, over 75% seen once; the top ten hold about 0.18%. These receptors lack a known antigen. The sample in question was unstimulated CD4+ T cells sorted from spleen or lymph node cells, obtained before intestinal transplant. The receptors derive from a human donor who received an intestinal transplant. Each CDR3 is given with its conserved first and last residue. Each record gives: D gene, J gene, clone size, V gene, CDR3 protein, CDR3 DNA. D genes are given only for firm matches. Rows may omit the clone size; those that give it use once, few, many or a size class.

d_gene: .; j_gene: TRBJ1-2; abundance: .; v_gene: TRBV5-1; CDR3aa: CASRLHRDGGYGYTF; CDR3nt: TGCGCCAGCAGACTTCACAGGGATGGAGGCTATGGCTACACCTTC
d_gene: .; j_gene: TRBJ1-2; abundance: .; v_gene: TRBV18; CDR3aa: CASSPAGHYGYTF; CDR3nt: TGTGCCAGCTCACCAGCAGGGCACTATGGCTACACCTTC
d_gene: TRBD1; j_gene: TRBJ2-7; abundance: .; v_gene: TRBV19; CDR3aa: CASSRRGQTYEQYF; CDR3nt: TGTGCCAGTAGTCGCCGGGGACAGACCTACGAGCAGTACTTC
d_gene: TRBD1; j_gene: TRBJ1-2; abundance: few; v_gene: TRBV10-3; CDR3aa: CAISDLSGQGENYGYTF; CDR3nt: TGTGCCATCAGTGACCTTTCCGGACAGGGAGAAAACTATGGCTACACCTTC
d_gene: TRBD2; j_gene: TRBJ2-3; abundance: .; v_gene: TRBV28; CDR3aa: CASSPGTSGSPTQYF; CDR3nt: TGTGCCAGCAGTCCTGGGACTAGCGGGAGCCCAACGCAGTATTTT
d_gene: .; j_gene: TRBJ2-5; abundance: .; v_gene: TRBV5-1; CDR3aa: CASSLESVLQETQYF; CDR3nt: TGCGCCAGCAGCTTGGAGTCAGTGTTACAAGAGACCCAGTACTTC
d_gene: .; j_gene: TRBJ1-5; abundance: .; v_gene: TRBV6-5; CDR3aa: CASSYSSLSNQPQHF; CDR3nt: TGTGCCAGCAGTTACTCGAGCCTCTCCAATCAGCCCCAGCATTTT
d_gene: .; j_gene: TRBJ2-1; abundance: .; v_gene: TRBV7-6; CDR3aa: CASSPTTVGEQFF; CDR3nt: TGTGCCAGCAGCCCGACTACTGTGGGTGAGCAGTTCTTC
d_gene: .; j_gene: TRBJ2-3; abundance: .; v_gene: TRBV20-1; CDR3aa: CSAPTIDTQYF; CDR3nt: TGCAGTGCCCCGACAATCGATACGCAGTATTTT
d_gene: TRBD1; j_gene: TRBJ2-1; abundance: .; v_gene: TRBV19; CDR3aa: CASSMGGTGFREQFF; CDR3nt: TGTGCCAGTAGTATGGGAGGGACAGGGTTTCGGGAGCAGTTCTTC
d_gene: TRBD2; j_gene: TRBJ2-1; abundance: .; v_gene: TRBV6-1; CDR3aa: CASSAPVAGGPYNEQFF; CDR3nt: TGTGCCAGCAGTGCACCTGTAGCGGGAGGCCCCTACAATGAGCAGTTCTTC
d_gene: .; j_gene: TRBJ1-2; abundance: .; v_gene: TRBV6-1; CDR3aa: CASRPIGEVGYTF; CDR3nt: TGTGCCAGCAGACCGATAGGGGAGGTCGGCTACACCTTC
d_gene: TRBD2; j_gene: TRBJ2-7; abundance: .; v_gene: TRBV4-1; CDR3aa: CASSQLVAGGGEQYF; CDR3nt: TGCGCCAGCAGCCAGCTGGTAGCGGGAGGGGGGGAGCAGTACTTC
d_gene: TRBD1; j_gene: TRBJ2-3; abundance: .; v_gene: TRBV5-4; CDR3aa: CASSADRTDTQYF; CDR3nt: TGTGCCAGCAGCGCGGACAGGACAGATACGCAGTATTTT
d_gene: .; j_gene: TRBJ1-6; abundance: .; v_gene: TRBV5-1; CDR3aa: CASSVSGASYNSPLHF; CDR3nt: TGCGCCAGCAGCGTCTCAGGGGCCTCCTATAATTCACCCCTCCACTTT
d_gene: TRBD2; j_gene: TRBJ2-3; abundance: .; v_gene: TRBV10-1; CDR3aa: CASSELRLAGSDTQYF; CDR3nt: TGCGCCAGCAGTGAGTTGCGACTAGCGGGATCAGATACGCAGTATTTT
d_gene: TRBD1; j_gene: TRBJ2-1; abundance: .; v_gene: TRBV5-6; CDR3aa: CASSLGQGGEQFF; CDR3nt: TGTGCCAGCAGCTTGGGACAGGGCGGTGAGCAGTTCTTC
d_gene: TRBD1; j_gene: TRBJ1-1; abundance: .; v_gene: TRBV27; CDR3aa: CASSGTGGYTEAFF; CDR3nt: TGTGCCAGCAGTGGGACAGGGGGGTACACTGAAGCTTTCTTT
d_gene: TRBD1; j_gene: TRBJ1-6; abundance: once; v_gene: TRBV30; CDR3aa: CAWREPGQPINSPLHF; CDR3nt: TGTGCCTGGAGAGAGCCGGGACAGCCCATTAATTCACCCCTCCACTTT
d_gene: .; j_gene: TRBJ1-2; abundance: .; v_gene: TRBV18; CDR3aa: CASSPSGDYGYTF; CDR3nt: TGTGCCAGCTCACCGTCAGGGGACTATGGCTACACCTTC
d_gene: TRBD2; j_gene: TRBJ2-7; abundance: .; v_gene: TRBV27; CDR3aa: CASTRSASGSYEQYF; CDR3nt: TGTGCCAGCACCCGATCGGCTAGCGGGTCCTACGAGCAGTACTTC
d_gene: .; j_gene: TRBJ1-1; abundance: once; v_gene: TRBV4-2; CDR3aa: CASSQEQMNTEAFF; CDR3nt: TGTGCCAGCAGCCAAGAACAGATGAACACTGAAGCTTTCTTT
d_gene: .; j_gene: TRBJ1-3; abundance: .; v_gene: TRBV6-5; CDR3aa: CASSYARTSSGNTIYF; CDR3nt: TGTGCCAGCAGTTACGCCAGGACTAGCTCTGGAAACACCATATATTTT
d_gene: TRBD2; j_gene: TRBJ2-5; abundance: .; v_gene: TRBV2; CDR3aa: CASSPGLAGAETQYF; CDR3nt: TGTGCCAGCAGCCCTGGACTAGCGGGAGCGGAGACCCAGTACTTC
d_gene: .; j_gene: TRBJ2-7; abundance: few; v_gene: TRBV29-1; CDR3aa: CSVVEQGYEQYF; CDR3nt: TGCAGCGTTGTAGAACAGGGTTACGAGCAGTACTTC
d_gene: .; j_gene: TRBJ1-2; abundance: .; v_gene: TRBV30; CDR3aa: CAWSVIRGHGYTF; CDR3nt: TGTGCCTGGAGTGTCATAAGAGGTCATGGCTACACCTTC
d_gene: TRBD2; j_gene: TRBJ2-1; abundance: .; v_gene: TRBV30; CDR3aa: CAGTIAGGIYNEQFF; CDR3nt: TGTGCCGGGACTATAGCGGGAGGCATCTACAATGAGCAGTTCTTC
d_gene: .; j_gene: TRBJ1-1; abundance: once; v_gene: TRBV27; CDR3aa: CASSLSGKATEAFF; CDR3nt: TGTGCCAGCAGTTTGTCCGGGAAGGCAACTGAAGCTTTCTTT
d_gene: .; j_gene: TRBJ1-5; abundance: .; v_gene: TRBV10-3; CDR3aa: CAIGPVNQPQHF; CDR3nt: TGTGCCATCGGGCCAGTCAATCAGCCCCAGCATTTT
d_gene: TRBD1; j_gene: TRBJ1-2; abundance: .; v_gene: TRBV19; CDR3aa: CASSKRTGGSYGYTF; CDR3nt: TGTGCCAGTAGTAAAAGGACAGGGGGCAGCTATGGCTACACCTTC
d_gene: .; j_gene: TRBJ2-7; abundance: .; v_gene: TRBV7-6; CDR3aa: CASSLGGGPTYEQYF; CDR3nt: TGTGCCAGCAGCTTAGGGGGGGGGCCAACCTACGAGCAGTACTTC
d_gene: TRBD2; j_gene: TRBJ2-5; abundance: .; v_gene: TRBV30; CDR3aa: CAWGLAGGHETQYF; CDR3nt: TGTGCCTGGGGACTAGCGGGGGGGCATGAGACCCAGTACTTC
d_gene: .; j_gene: TRBJ1-6; abundance: .; v_gene: TRBV7-8; CDR3aa: CASSFTGSVSPLHF; CDR3nt: TGTGCCAGCAGCTTCACAGGCTCGGTATCACCCCTCCACTTT
d_gene: TRBD1; j_gene: TRBJ2-7; abundance: .; v_gene: TRBV2; CDR3aa: CASSRDRVEQYF; CDR3nt: TGTGCCAGCAGTCGGGACAGGGTCGAGCAGTACTTC
d_gene: .; j_gene: TRBJ1-2; abundance: .; v_gene: TRBV5-6; CDR3aa: CASSAYGQSGGYTF; CDR3nt: TGTGCCAGCAGCGCATACGGACAGTCGGGGGGCTACACCTTC
d_gene: .; j_gene: TRBJ2-5; abundance: .; v_gene: TRBV4-1; CDR3aa: CASSQGRETQYF; CDR3nt: TGCGCCAGCAGCCAAGGCAGAGAGACCCAGTACTTC
d_gene: .; j_gene: TRBJ2-7; abundance: .; v_gene: TRBV27; CDR3aa: CASSLSPGSSYEQYF; CDR3nt: TGTGCCAGCAGTTTATCCCCCGGGAGCAGTTACGAGCAGTACTTC
d_gene: .; j_gene: TRBJ2-7; abundance: .; v_gene: TRBV18; CDR3aa: CASSPSQGLGLNEQYF; CDR3nt: TGTGCCAGCTCACCAAGCCAGGGGCTCGGTCTTAACGAGCAGTACTTC
d_gene: TRBD1; j_gene: TRBJ2-7; abundance: once; v_gene: TRBV5-4; CDR3aa: CASSRGRDRDYEQYF; CDR3nt: TGTGCCAGCAGCCGGGGACGGGACAGGGACTACGAGCAGTACTTC
d_gene: TRBD1; j_gene: TRBJ2-7; abundance: .; v_gene: TRBV5-1; CDR3aa: CASSGDRSYEQYF; CDR3nt: TGCGCCAGCAGCGGGGACAGATCCTACGAGCAGTACTTC
d_gene: TRBD1; j_gene: TRBJ1-3; abundance: .; v_gene: TRBV2; CDR3aa: CASRGGAAGNTIYF; CDR3nt: TGTGCCAGCAGAGGGGGCGCAGCTGGAAACACCATATATTTT